These T cell receptor beta chains were read from a single sample in a study of liver allograft versus peripheral blood T cells. Each CDR3 protein is one row after TCRdb ran MiXCR on the reads. The table includes thousands of distinct CDR3 sequences, roughly 22% detected once. The receptors originated from a human patient who had a liver transplant. The T cells may partly be graft donor cells. Each CDR3 is given with its conserved first and last residue. The D gene is left open where the match is weak. Where a row states a size, it is once, few, many or the class of an expanded clone; other rows omit it.

j_call v_call clone_size d_call cdr3_nt cdr3_aa
TRBJ2-7 TRBV6-5 medium-sized TRBD1 TGTGCCAGCAGTCCAGGGGGCTGGGCCTACGAGCAGTACTTC CASSPGGWAYEQYF
TRBJ2-3 TRBV20-1 NA TRBD2 TGCAGTGCTAGAGGGGACTACACTAGCGGGGGGGCAGATACGCAGTATTTT CSARGDYTSGGADTQYF
TRBJ2-7 TRBV28 NA NA TGTGCCAGCAGACTCTTTGGGGGCGAGCAGTACTTC CASRLFGGEQYF
TRBJ2-1 TRBV20-1 few TRBD2 TGCAGTGCTGGGGGGGGGTATGAGCAGTTCTTC CSAGGGYEQFF
TRBJ1-3 TRBV6-1 NA TRBD1 TGTGCCAGCAGTAGCAAAGGACAGGCGACCTCTGGAAACACCATATATTTT CASSSKGQATSGNTIYF
TRBJ2-7 TRBV15 few TRBD2 TGTGCCACCAGCCCCCCGTTCGCGGGAGGACTCTACGAGCAGTACTTC CATSPPFAGGLYEQYF
TRBJ1-1 TRBV12-3/TRBV12-4 NA NA TGTGCCAGCAGACCCGACAGTGCCTCGAACACTGAAGCTTTCTTT CASRPDSASNTEAFF
TRBJ2-5 TRBV20-1 NA TRBD2 TGCAGTGCTAGTCTAGCGGGCTACCAAGAGACCCAGTACTTC CSASLAGYQETQYF
TRBJ1-2 TRBV28 few NA TGTGCCAGCAGTTTATCGGAACAACCTTTCTATGGCTACACCTTC CASSLSEQPFYGYTF
TRBJ2-5 TRBV24-1 medium-sized NA TGTGCCACCAGTGAAAGGAACCAAGAGACCCAGTACTTC CATSERNQETQYF
TRBJ1-2 TRBV20-1 NA TRBD1 TGCAGTGCGATAGGACAGGGCGTAGAGTATGGCTACACCTTC CSAIGQGVEYGYTF
TRBJ1-2 TRBV6-5 medium-sized NA TGTGCCAGCAGTCCCAAGAGAGTAGGGAACTATGGCTACACCTTC CASSPKRVGNYGYTF
TRBJ2-7 TRBV11-2 many NA TGTGCCAGCAGCTTTGGCGGTTACGAGCAGTACTTC CASSFGGYEQYF
TRBJ2-1 TRBV19 many TRBD2 TGTGCCAGTAGCGAGCGGGAGGGCGGTGAGCAGTTCTTC CASSEREGGEQFF
TRBJ1-1 TRBV18 medium-sized NA TGTGCCAGCTCACGGGAGTTAGCAGTGAACACTGAAGCTTTCTTT CASSRELAVNTEAFF
TRBJ2-1 TRBV6-2/TRBV6-3 medium-sized TRBD1 TGTGCCAGCAGGCAATCCGGGGACAGGCTATACAATGAGCAGTTCTTC CASRQSGDRLYNEQFF
TRBJ1-1 TRBV19 medium-sized NA TGTGCCAGTAGCCCACGGGGAGACTTGAACACTGAAGCTTTCTTT CASSPRGDLNTEAFF
TRBJ2-5 TRBV24-1 medium-sized TRBD1 TGTGCCACCAGTGATAACGGGAACAGGGGATTTGAAGAGACCCAGTACTTC CATSDNGNRGFEETQYF
TRBJ1-1 TRBV12-3/TRBV12-4 NA NA TGTGCCAGCAGTTTTGGGGAGAGCACTGAAGCTTTCTTT CASSFGESTEAFF
TRBJ2-1 TRBV5-4 medium-sized TRBD2 TGTGCCAGCAGCTTGGATGGGGCGGGAGGGCCAAGGGAGCAGTTCTTC CASSLDGAGGPREQFF
TRBJ2-2 TRBV5-5 many NA TGTGCCAGCAGCTCCAGGGTCAGATCGGACACCGGGGAGCTGTTTTTT CASSSRVRSDTGELFF
TRBJ1-6 TRBV6-5 NA NA TGTGCCAGCAATACGGGCAACTATAATTCACCCCTCCACTTT CASNTGNYNSPLHF
TRBJ1-1 TRBV6-1 few TRBD1 TGTGCCAGCAGTACCCGACAGGGGGCCAACACTGAAGCTTTCTTT CASSTRQGANTEAFF
TRBJ1-2 TRBV18 medium-sized NA TGTGCCAGCTCCGCAGAAGCTCTCAACTATGGCTACACCTTC CASSAEALNYGYTF
TRBJ2-5 TRBV6-5 medium-sized NA TGTGCCAGCAGGGGGCAACAAGAGACCCAGTACTTC CASRGQQETQYF
TRBJ1-5 TRBV27 NA NA TGTGCCAGTCAACAGGGCTTCAATCAGCCCCAGCATTTT CASQQGFNQPQHF
TRBJ2-7 TRBV12-3/TRBV12-4 few TRBD1 TGTGCCAGCAGGACCAGGGGGTCCTACGAGCAGTACTTC CASRTRGSYEQYF
TRBJ2-3 TRBV7-3 NA TRBD2 TGTGCCAGCGGGGCGGGGGGGATCGCAGATACGCAGTATTTT CASGAGGIADTQYF
TRBJ2-1 TRBV19 many TRBD2 TGTGCCAGTAGTATTATGCGGGAGGCCGAGCAGTTCTTC CASSIMREAEQFF
TRBJ1-6 TRBV29-1 medium-sized NA TGCAGCGTTGAACCGAAGGGAGGGAGTGTCCATAATTCACCCCTCCACTTT CSVEPKGGSVHNSPLHF
TRBJ2-5 TRBV6-1 many TRBD2 TGTGCCAGCAGTGACCCTAGCGGGGGGCAAGAGACCCAGTACTTC CASSDPSGGQETQYF
TRBJ1-3 TRBV18 medium-sized TRBD1 TGTGCCAGCTCACCTCGGACAGGGATGTATTTTGGAAACACCATATATTTT CASSPRTGMYFGNTIYF
TRBJ2-3 TRBV20-1 few NA TGCAGTGCGCGGCGAGGAGGGGGTTTTGGAGATACGCAGTATTTT CSARRGGGFGDTQYF
TRBJ1-1 TRBV18 medium-sized NA TGTGCCAGCTCCGGGGGAATAGGGACTATGAACACTGAAGCTTTCTTT CASSGGIGTMNTEAFF
TRBJ1-5 TRBV6-5 NA NA TGTGCCAGCAGCCGGATATCTAGCAATCAGCCCCAGCATTTT CASSRISSNQPQHF
TRBJ1-2 TRBV18 medium-sized NA TGTGCCAGCTCACCAAGGACCTGGGGACAAGGGGGCTACACCTTC CASSPRTWGQGGYTF
TRBJ2-5 TRBV28 few NA TGTGCCAGCAGTTTGGACACTATGAAGACCCAGTACTTC CASSLDTMKTQYF
TRBJ1-2 TRBV6-6 medium-sized TRBD1 TGTGCCAGCAGTCCGACAGGGGAGGGCTATGGCTACACCTTC CASSPTGEGYGYTF
TRBJ2-3 TRBV6-1 few TRBD2 TGTGCCAGCAGTGAATTGAAACTAGCGGGAGTAAGGACAGATACGCAGTATTTT CASSELKLAGVRTDTQYF
TRBJ2-7 TRBV15 medium-sized NA TGTGCCACCAGCAGAGGGACTGTGTACGAGCAGTACTTC CATSRGTVYEQYF
TRBJ1-1 TRBV20-1 NA NA TGCAGTGCTAGAGATCTTCGGACCGCGGGTACTGAAGCTTTCTTT CSARDLRTAGTEAFF
TRBJ2-1 TRBV30 few NA TGTGCCTGGACCCACCCCCTCAACAATGAGCAGTTCTTC CAWTHPLNNEQFF
TRBJ2-3 TRBV10-3 medium-sized NA TGTGCCATCAGTGAGTCGGGCGGGGAGGTGACAGATACGCAGTATTTT CAISESGGEVTDTQYF
TRBJ2-3 TRBV6-1 medium-sized TRBD2 TGTGCCAGCAGTGATTTCGGGGGGGAGGGAGATACGCAGTATTTT CASSDFGGEGDTQYF
TRBJ1-4 TRBV28 few TRBD1 TGTGCCAGCGAGGGACAGGGGCTAGGGGAAAAACTGTTTTTT CASEGQGLGEKLFF
TRBJ1-1 TRBV11-1 medium-sized TRBD1 TGTGCCAGCAGCTACCCCCTGGGACAGGGCCCCCAGCCTGAAGCTTTCTTT CASSYPLGQGPQPEAFF
TRBJ1-2 TRBV28 once NA TGTGCCAGCAGTTTACTGGGGACTGAATATGGCTACACCTTC CASSLLGTEYGYTF
TRBJ1-1 TRBV10-3 medium-sized NA TGTGCCATCAGTGAGCGTTGGGACACTGAAGCTTTCTTT CAISERWDTEAFF
TRBJ1-1 TRBV7-9 many NA TGTGCCAGCAGCTCGAACCCGAACACTGAAGCTTTCTTT CASSSNPNTEAFF
TRBJ2-7 TRBV18 NA NA TGTGCCAGCTCACCAATCCGGGATGGTGAGCAGTACTTC CASSPIRDGEQYF
TRBJ1-2 TRBV20-1 NA NA TGCAGTGCGCCCGGACAGAACTATGGCTACACCTTC CSAPGQNYGYTF
TRBJ1-5 TRBV7-9 NA TRBD1 TGTGCCAGCAGCTTAGTTACCGGGACAGGGAGTAAGGAAGGTGGGCCCCAGCATTTT CASSLVTGTGSKEGGPQHF
TRBJ1-5 TRBV19 NA NA TGTGCCAGTAGTATAGGGGGGCAGGGTGGCCAGCCCCAGCATTTT CASSIGGQGGQPQHF
TRBJ2-2 TRBV11-2 NA NA TGTGCCAGCAGCTCAAGGACGAACACCGGGGAGCTGTTTTTT CASSSRTNTGELFF